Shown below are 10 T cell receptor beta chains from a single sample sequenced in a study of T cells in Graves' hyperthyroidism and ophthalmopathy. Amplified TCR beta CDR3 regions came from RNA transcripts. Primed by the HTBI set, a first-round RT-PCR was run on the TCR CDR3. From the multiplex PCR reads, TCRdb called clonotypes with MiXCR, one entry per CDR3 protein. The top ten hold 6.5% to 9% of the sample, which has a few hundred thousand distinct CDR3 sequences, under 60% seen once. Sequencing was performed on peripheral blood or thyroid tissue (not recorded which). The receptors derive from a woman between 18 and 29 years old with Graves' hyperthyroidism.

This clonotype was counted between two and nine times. The CDR3 loop is CASSRPDRIYEQYF. The CDR3 DNA sequence: TGTGCCAGCAGCCGTCCCGACAGGATCTACGAGCAGTACTTC. The V gene is TRBV7-9, the J gene TRBJ2-7, with D possibly being TRBD1 (6 bases). Trimming removed 5 bases from V and 3 bases from J, with 14 bases in between. The CDR3 spans 14 residues. From germline, CDR1 is SEHNR and CDR2 FQNEAQ (reference sequence). Full variable domain (rest looked up from reference TRBV7-9 and TRBJ2-7): DTGVSQNPRHKITKRGQNVTFRCDPISEHNRLYWYRQTLGQGPEFLTYFQNEAQLEKSRLLSDRFSAERPKGSFSTLEIQRTEQGDSAMYLCASSRPDRIYEQYFGPGTRLTVT.

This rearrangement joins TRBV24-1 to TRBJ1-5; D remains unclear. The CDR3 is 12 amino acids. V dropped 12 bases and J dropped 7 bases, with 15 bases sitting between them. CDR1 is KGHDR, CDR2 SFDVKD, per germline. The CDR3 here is CAWSSTAQPQHF. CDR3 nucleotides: TGTGCCTGGAGTTCTACGGCCCAGCCCCAGCATTTT.

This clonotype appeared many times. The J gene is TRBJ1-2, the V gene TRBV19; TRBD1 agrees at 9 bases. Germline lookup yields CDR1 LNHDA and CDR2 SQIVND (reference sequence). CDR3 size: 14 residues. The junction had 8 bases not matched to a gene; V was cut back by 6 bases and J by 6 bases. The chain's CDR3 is CASRSTGGSDGYTF. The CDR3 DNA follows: TGTGCCAGTAGGTCGACAGGGGGATCGGATGGCTACACCTTC.

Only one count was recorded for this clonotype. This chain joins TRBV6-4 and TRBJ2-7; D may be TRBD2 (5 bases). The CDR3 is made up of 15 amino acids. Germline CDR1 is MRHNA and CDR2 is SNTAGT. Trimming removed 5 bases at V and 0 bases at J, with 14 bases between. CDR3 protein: CASSHGLRGSYEQYF. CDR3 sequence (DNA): TGTGCCAGCAGTCACGGACTCAGAGGCTCCTACGAGCAGTACTTC.

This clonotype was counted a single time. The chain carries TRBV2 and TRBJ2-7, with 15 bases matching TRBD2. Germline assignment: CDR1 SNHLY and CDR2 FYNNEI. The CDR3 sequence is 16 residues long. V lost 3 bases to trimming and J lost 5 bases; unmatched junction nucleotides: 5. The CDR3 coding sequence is TGTGCCAGCAGTGACCCGGGACTAGCGGGAGGAAACGAGCAGTACTTC. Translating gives CASSDPGLAGGNEQYF.

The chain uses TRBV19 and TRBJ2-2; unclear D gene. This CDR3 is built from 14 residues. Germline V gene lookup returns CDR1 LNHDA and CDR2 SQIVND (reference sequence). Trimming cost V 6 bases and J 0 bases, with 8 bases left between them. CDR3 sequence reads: CASSEIPNTGELFF. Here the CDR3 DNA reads TGTGCCAGTAGCGAGATTCCGAACACCGGGGAGCTGTTTTTT.

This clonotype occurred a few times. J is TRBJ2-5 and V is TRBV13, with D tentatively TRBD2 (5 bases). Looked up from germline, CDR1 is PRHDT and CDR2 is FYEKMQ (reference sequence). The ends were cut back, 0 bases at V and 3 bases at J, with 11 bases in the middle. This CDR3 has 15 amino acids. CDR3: CASSLGGIAKETQYF. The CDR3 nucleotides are TGTGCCAGCAGCTTAGGGGGTATAGCGAAAGAGACCCAGTACTTC.

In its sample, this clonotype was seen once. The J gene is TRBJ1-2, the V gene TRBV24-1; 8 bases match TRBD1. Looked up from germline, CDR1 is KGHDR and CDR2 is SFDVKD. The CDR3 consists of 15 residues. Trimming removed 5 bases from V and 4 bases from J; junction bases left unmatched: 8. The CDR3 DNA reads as TGTGCCACCAGTGGTTCACGGACAGGGAGCTATGGCTACACCTTC. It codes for CATSGSRTGSYGYTF.

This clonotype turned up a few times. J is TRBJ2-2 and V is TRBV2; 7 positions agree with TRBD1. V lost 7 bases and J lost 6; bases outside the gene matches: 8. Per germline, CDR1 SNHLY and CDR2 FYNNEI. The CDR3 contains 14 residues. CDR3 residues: CASTLGQWAGELFF. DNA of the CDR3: TGTGCCAGCACTTTGGGACAGTGGGCCGGGGAGCTGTTTTTT.

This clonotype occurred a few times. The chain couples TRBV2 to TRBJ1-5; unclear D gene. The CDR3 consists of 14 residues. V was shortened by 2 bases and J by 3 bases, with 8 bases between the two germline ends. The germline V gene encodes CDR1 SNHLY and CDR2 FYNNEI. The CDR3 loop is CASSEKGHNQPQHF. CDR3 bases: TGTGCCAGCAGTGAAAAAGGGCACAATCAGCCCCAGCATTTT.